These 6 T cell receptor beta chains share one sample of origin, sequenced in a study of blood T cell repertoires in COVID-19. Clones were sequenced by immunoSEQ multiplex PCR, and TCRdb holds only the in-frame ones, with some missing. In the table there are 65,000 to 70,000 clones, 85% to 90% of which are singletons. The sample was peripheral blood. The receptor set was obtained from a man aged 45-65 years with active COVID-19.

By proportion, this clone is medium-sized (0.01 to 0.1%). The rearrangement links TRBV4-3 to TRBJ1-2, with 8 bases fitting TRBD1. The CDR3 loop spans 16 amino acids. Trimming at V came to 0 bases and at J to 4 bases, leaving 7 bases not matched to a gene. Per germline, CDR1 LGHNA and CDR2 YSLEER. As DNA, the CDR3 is TGCGCCAGCAGCCAAGATCGACGGACAGGGTCCTATGGCTACACCTTC. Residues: CASSQDRRTGSYGYTF.

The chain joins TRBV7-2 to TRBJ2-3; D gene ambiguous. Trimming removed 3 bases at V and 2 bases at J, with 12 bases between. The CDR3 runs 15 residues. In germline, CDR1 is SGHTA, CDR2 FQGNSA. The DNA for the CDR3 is TGTGCCAGCAGCTTGTCGCGGAAAGACACAGATACGCAGTATTTT. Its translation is CASSLSRKDTDTQYF.

As DNA, the CDR3 is TGTGCCAGCAGCCCGGGCCGGGACAGGGGGCGGAATAGCGGGAGGGAGAAAAAAGAGACCCAGTACTTC. Protein product: CASSPGRDRGRNSGREKKETQYF. The V gene is TRBV6-2 or TRBV6-3, the J gene TRBJ2-5, with D maybe TRBD1 (12 bases). With 6 bases removed from V and 3 bases from J, the gap between germline ends came to 41 bases. Germline V lookup: CDR1 MNHEY, CDR2 SVGEGT. The length of the CDR3 is 23 residues.

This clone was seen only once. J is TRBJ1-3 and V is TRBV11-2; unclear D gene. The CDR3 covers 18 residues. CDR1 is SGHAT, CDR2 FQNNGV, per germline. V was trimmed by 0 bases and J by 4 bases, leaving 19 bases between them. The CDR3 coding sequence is TGTGCCAGCAGCTTAGATCTGGTCTGGGGAGGGTTAGGAAACACCATATATTTT. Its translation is CASSLDLVWGGLGNTIYF. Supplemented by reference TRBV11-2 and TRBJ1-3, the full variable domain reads EAGVAQSPRYKIIEKRQSVAFWCNPISGHATLYWYQQILGQGPKLLIQFQNNGVVDDSQLPKDRFSAERLKGVDSTLKIQPAKLEDSAVYLCASSLDLVWGGLGNTIYFGEGSWLTVV.

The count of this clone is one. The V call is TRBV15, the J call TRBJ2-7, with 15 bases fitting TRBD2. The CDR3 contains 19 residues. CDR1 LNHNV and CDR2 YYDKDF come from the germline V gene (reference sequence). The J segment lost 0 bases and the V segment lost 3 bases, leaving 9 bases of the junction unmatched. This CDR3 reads CATSSYPGLAGGSSYEQYF. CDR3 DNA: TGTGCCACCAGCAGCTATCCGGGACTAGCGGGAGGAAGCTCCTACGAGCAGTACTTC.

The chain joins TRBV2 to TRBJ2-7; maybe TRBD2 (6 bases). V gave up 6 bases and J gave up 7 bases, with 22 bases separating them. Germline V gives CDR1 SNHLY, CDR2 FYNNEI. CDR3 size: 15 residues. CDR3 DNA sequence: TGTGCCAGCAGCGCAGGAGGGCTACGAACGAGAGAGCAGTACTTC. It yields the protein CASSAGGLRTREQYF.